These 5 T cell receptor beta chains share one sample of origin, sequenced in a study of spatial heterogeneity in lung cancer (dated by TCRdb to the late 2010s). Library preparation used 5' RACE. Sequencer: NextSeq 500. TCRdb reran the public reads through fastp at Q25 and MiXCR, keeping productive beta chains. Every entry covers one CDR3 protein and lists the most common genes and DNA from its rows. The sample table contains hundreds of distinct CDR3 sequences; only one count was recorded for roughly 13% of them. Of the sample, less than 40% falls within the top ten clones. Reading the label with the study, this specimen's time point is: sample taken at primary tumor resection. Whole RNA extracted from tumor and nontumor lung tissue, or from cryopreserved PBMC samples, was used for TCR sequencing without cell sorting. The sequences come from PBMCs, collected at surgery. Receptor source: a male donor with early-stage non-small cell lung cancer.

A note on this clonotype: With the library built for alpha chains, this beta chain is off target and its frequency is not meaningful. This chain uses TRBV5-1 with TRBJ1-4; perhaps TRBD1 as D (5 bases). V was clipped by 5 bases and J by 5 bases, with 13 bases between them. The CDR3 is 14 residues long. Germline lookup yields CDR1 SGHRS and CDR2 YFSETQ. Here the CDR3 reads CASRTGTVNEKLFF. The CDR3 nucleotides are TGCGCCAGCAGAACCGGGACTGTGAATGAAAAACTGTTTTTT.

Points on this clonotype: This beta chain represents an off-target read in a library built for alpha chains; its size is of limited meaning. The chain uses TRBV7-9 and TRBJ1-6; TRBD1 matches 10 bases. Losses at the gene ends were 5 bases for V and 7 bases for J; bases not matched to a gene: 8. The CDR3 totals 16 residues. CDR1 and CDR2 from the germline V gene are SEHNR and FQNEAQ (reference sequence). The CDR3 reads CASSPTRTGGNSPLHF. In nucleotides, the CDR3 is TGTGCCAGCAGCCCTACCCGGACAGGGGGAAATTCACCCCTCCACTTT.

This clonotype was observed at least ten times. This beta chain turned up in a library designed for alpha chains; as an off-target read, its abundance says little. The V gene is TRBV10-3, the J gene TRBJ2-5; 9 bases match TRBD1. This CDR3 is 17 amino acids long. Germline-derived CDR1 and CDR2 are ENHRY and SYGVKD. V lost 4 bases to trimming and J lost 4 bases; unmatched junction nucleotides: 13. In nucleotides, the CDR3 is TGTGCCATCAGTGCCGTCCCGGGACAGGGAACGGGAGAGACCCAGTACTTC. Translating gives CAISAVPGQGTGETQYF.

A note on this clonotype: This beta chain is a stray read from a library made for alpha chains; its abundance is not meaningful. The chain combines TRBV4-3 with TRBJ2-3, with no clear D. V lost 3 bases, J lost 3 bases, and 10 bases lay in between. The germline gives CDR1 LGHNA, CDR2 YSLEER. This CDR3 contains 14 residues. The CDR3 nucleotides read TGCGCCAGCAGCCACGAAACGGCGACAGATACGCAGTATTTT. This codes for CASSHETATDTQYF.

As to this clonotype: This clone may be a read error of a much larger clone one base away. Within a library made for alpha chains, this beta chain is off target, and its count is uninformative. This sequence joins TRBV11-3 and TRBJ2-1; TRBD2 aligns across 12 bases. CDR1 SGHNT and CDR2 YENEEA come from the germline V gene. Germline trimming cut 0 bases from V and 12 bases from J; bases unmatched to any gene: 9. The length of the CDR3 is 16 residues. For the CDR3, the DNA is TGTGCCAGCAGCTTAGATTTGACTAGCGGGGGCCGTGCGCAGTTCTTC. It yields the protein CASSLDLTSGGRAQFF.